Sequencing of this TCR beta chain was carried out in a study of cytomegalovirus exposure and HLA in healthy donors. Concerning this clone itself: Its cognate antigen is unknown.

The PCR contained 60 Vbeta and 13 Jbeta primers. Profiled with immunoSEQ multiplex PCR; TCRdb holds only in-frame clones, not every one. The sample lists around 100,000 clones, roughly 71% occurring once. Overall study results and limits: Sequencing likely produced, as an artifact, a cluster of highly shared sequence variants.

The CDR3 runs to 15 residues. With 6 bases clipped from V and 0 bases from J, the junction kept 5 bases outside the gene matches. The germline gives CDR1 MDHEN, CDR2 SYDVKM. This chain connects TRBV28 to TRBJ2-3; 8 bases align to TRBD1. Sequencing was carried out using PBMCs. The clonotype comes from a middle-aged man in good health and CMV-seropositive. The CDR3 nucleotides are TGTGCCAGCAGATCAGGGGGCTCTAGCACAGATACGCAGTATTTT. The encoded protein is CASRSGGSSTDTQYF. Combining the CDR3 with reference TRBV28 and TRBJ2-3 gives the whole variable domain DVKVTQSSRYLVKRTGEKVFLECVQDMDHENMFWYRQDPGLGLRLIYFSYDVKMKEKGDIPEGYSVSREKKERFSLILESASTNQTSMYLCASRSGGSSTDTQYFGPGTRLTVL.